This is a list of T cell receptor beta chains from one sample in a study of blood T cell repertoires in COVID-19. Sequenced by immunoSEQ multiplex PCR; TCRdb stores in-frame clones only, minus some. Counted here are roughly 280,000 clones, less than 90% occurring once; the ten biggest clones make up about 5%. Sequenced: peripheral blood. Receptors originate from a man in his sixties who had recovered from COVID-19. Both conserved end residues are part of each CDR3. The D gene is left open where the match is weak. Clone size is given for some rows only: seen once, a few or many times, or a class if the clone is expanded.

v_gene,abundance,j_gene,d_gene,CDR3aa,CDR3nt
TRBV12-2,.,TRBJ2-7,.,CASRLSGLAGGPSPREQYF,TGTGCAAGTCGCTTATCGGGACTAGCGGGAGGGCCCTCCCCCCGCGAGCAGTACTTC
TRBV2,.,TRBJ1-2,TRBD1,CASSRDRAANGFGYTF,TGTGCCAGCAGTAGGGACAGGGCCGCTAATGGGTTTGGCTACACCTTC
TRBV2,.,TRBJ2-2,TRBD1,CATRQGLNTGELFF,TGTGCCACCAGACAGGGTTTGAACACCGGGGAGCTGTTTTTT
TRBV19,few,TRBJ1-1,.,CASSIDPGGKAFF,TGTGCCAGTAGTATAGATCCGGGGGGGAAAGCTTTCTTT
TRBV6-5,.,TRBJ1-2,TRBD1,CASSYQGQSYGYTF,TGTGCCAGCAGTTACCAGGGACAGAGCTATGGCTACACCTTC
TRBV19,.,TRBJ2-2,.,CASSRRQTNANTGELFF,TGTGCCAGTAGTAGGCGACAAACAAATGCGAACACCGGGGAGCTGTTTTTT
TRBV30,.,TRBJ2-3,.,CAWTIGGGKTQYF,TGTGCCTGGACAATAGGGGGGGGAAAGACGCAGTATTTT
TRBV9,.,TRBJ1-1,.,CASSPEGYMNTEAFF,TGTGCCAGCAGCCCCGAGGGTTACATGAACACTGAAGCTTTCTTT
TRBV9,.,TRBJ2-1,.,CASSTRLDNEQFF,TGTGCCAGCAGCACGCGACTAGACAATGAGCAGTTCTTC
TRBV5-4,.,TRBJ2-7,.,CASSLGAGPEQYF,TGTGCCAGCAGCTTGGGTGCAGGGCCCGAGCAGTACTTC
TRBV5-4,.,TRBJ2-2,TRBD1,CASSPNGDRGRAGELFF,TGTGCCAGCAGCCCAAATGGGGACAGGGGTAGGGCCGGGGAGCTGTTTTTT
TRBV9,.,TRBJ2-1,.,CASSVASSPQRYNEQFF,TGTGCCAGCAGCGTAGCTAGTAGTCCTCAGCGGTACAATGAGCAGTTCTTC
TRBV28,.,TRBJ1-5,TRBD1,CASRRSGTGANQPQHF,TGTGCCAGCAGACGGTCCGGGACAGGGGCCAATCAGCCCCAGCATTTT
TRBV19,few,TRBJ1-6,TRBD1,CASRGGQGTSPLHF,TGTGCCAGTAGGGGAGGACAGGGGACTTCACCCCTCCACTTT
TRBV9,few,TRBJ1-5,.,CASSVGGDPNQPQHF,TGTGCCAGCAGCGTAGGGGGGGATCCCAATCAGCCCCAGCATTTT
TRBV7-9,.,TRBJ1-4,.,CASSARQEPNEKLFF,TGTGCCAGCAGCGCTCGACAGGAACCTAATGAAAAACTGTTTTTT
TRBV18,.,TRBJ1-4,.,CASSPLAAEKLFF,TGTGCCAGCTCACCGCTAGCAGCAGAAAAACTGTTTTTT
TRBV18,.,TRBJ2-7,.,CASSPNTQGEQYF,TGTGCCAGCTCACCAAATACCCAGGGGGAGCAGTACTTC
TRBV18,.,TRBJ2-7,.,CASSPDGGFEQYF,TGTGCCAGCTCACCAGATGGGGGGTTCGAGCAGTACTTC
TRBV27,.,TRBJ2-7,TRBD1,CASSRRGLPREQYF,TGTGCCAGCAGCCGCAGGGGGCTTCCCCGGGAGCAGTACTTC
TRBV5-4,.,TRBJ1-2,.,CASSLSGGGRDYGYTF,TGTGCCAGCAGCCTTAGTGGCGGGGGGCGAGACTATGGCTACACCTTC
TRBV25-1,.,TRBJ1-2,.,CASSVGLDGYTF,TGTGCCAGCAGTGTGGGGCTTGACGGCTACACCTTC
TRBV12-5,.,TRBJ2-7,.,CASGRDTTYEQYF,TGTGCTAGTGGTCGGGACACTACCTACGAGCAGTACTTC
TRBV27,.,TRBJ2-1,.,CASSLSGSRLSYNEQFF,TGTGCCAGCAGTTTATCGGGGAGCAGACTCTCCTACAATGAGCAGTTCTTC
TRBV19,.,TRBJ2-7,TRBD1,CASSTGTVPYF,TGTGCCAGTAGTACCGGGACAGTGCCTTACTTC
TRBV5-1,.,TRBJ1-1,TRBD1,CASSLARAQGARGTEAFF,TGCGCCAGCAGCTTGGCTCGAGCGCAGGGGGCTAGGGGCACTGAAGCTTTCTTT
TRBV6-5,.,TRBJ2-4,TRBD1,CASSTGQGKNIQYF,TGTGCCAGCAGTACGGGACAGGGCAAAAACATTCAGTACTTC
TRBV7-2,.,TRBJ2-2,TRBD2,CASSLNGRAVVGELFF,TGTGCCAGCAGCCTAAACGGGAGGGCTGTTGTCGGGGAGCTGTTTTTT
TRBV15,.,TRBJ2-1,TRBD1,CATSREGQGHNEQFF,TGTGCCACCAGCAGAGAGGGACAGGGACACAATGAGCAGTTCTTC
TRBV5-8,.,TRBJ2-1,.,CASSLERGRFHEQFF,TGTGCCAGCAGCTTGGAAAGGGGTCGTTTCCATGAGCAGTTCTTC
TRBV29-1,.,TRBJ1-2,.,CSVGDTGRVGGYTF,TGCAGCGTCGGGGACACGGGTCGGGTAGGTGGCTACACCTTC
TRBV28,.,TRBJ1-6,.,CASSFILGQTNSPLHF,TGTGCCAGCAGTTTTATACTTGGACAGACCAATTCACCCCTCCACTTT
TRBV27,.,TRBJ2-3,.,CASSLSPHRRVDTQYF,TGTGCCAGCAGTTTATCCCCACACCGGCGGGTAGATACGCAGTATTTT
TRBV6-6,.,TRBJ2-2,TRBD2,CASSVSGGPGELFF,TGTGCCAGCAGTGTGTCGGGAGGCCCCGGGGAGCTGTTTTTT
TRBV5-4,.,TRBJ2-3,TRBD2,CASSPGLAGSTDTQYF,TGTGCCAGCAGCCCGGGACTAGCGGGCAGCACAGATACGCAGTATTTT
TRBV4-2,.,TRBJ2-7,TRBD1,CASSRARGLYEQYF,TGTGCCAGCAGCCGGGCCAGGGGGCTCTACGAGCAGTACTTC
TRBV28,once,TRBJ2-1,.,CASSKGGGTEQFF,TGTGCCAGCAGTAAAGGGGGGGGGACCGAGCAGTTCTTC
TRBV12-3/TRBV12-4,.,TRBJ1-2,.,CASSIPGVGGYTF,TGTGCCAGCAGTATTCCAGGGGTCGGCGGCTACACCTTC
TRBV6-6,once,TRBJ1-3,TRBD1,CASSSTGGSGNTIYF,TGTGCCAGCAGCAGCACAGGGGGCTCTGGAAACACCATATATTTT
TRBV2,.,TRBJ2-2,TRBD2,CASSVPLAGANTGELFF,TGTGCCAGCAGTGTTCCACTAGCGGGGGCTAACACCGGGGAGCTGTTTTTT
TRBV14,.,TRBJ1-1,.,CASSPSWSGGTEAFF,TGTGCCAGCAGCCCCTCTTGGAGCGGCGGGACTGAAGCTTTCTTT
TRBV10-3,.,TRBJ2-1,.,CAISEGGSVNEQFF,TGTGCCATCAGTGAGGGAGGTAGCGTCAATGAGCAGTTCTTC
TRBV5-1,.,TRBJ1-1,.,CASSVTYNTEAFF,TGCGCCAGCAGCGTAACCTACAACACTGAAGCTTTCTTT
TRBV7-8,few,TRBJ2-3,TRBD1,CASSFNVGQGSDTQYF,TGTGCCAGCAGCTTTAACGTGGGACAGGGGTCAGATACGCAGTATTTT
TRBV7-8,.,TRBJ2-1,.,CASSPRTENNEQFF,TGTGCCAGCAGCCCACGGACAGAAAACAATGAGCAGTTCTTC
TRBV7-9,.,TRBJ1-1,.,CASSESGVGTEAFF,TGTGCCAGCAGCGAGTCGGGGGTGGGCACTGAAGCTTTCTTT
TRBV4-1,.,TRBJ2-5,.,CASSQGGPLQETQYF,TGCGCCAGCAGCCAGGGGGGTCCCCTGCAAGAGACCCAGTACTTC
TRBV19,once,TRBJ2-7,TRBD1,CASSAGGQYEQYF,TGTGCCAGTTCCGCAGGGGGCCAGTATGAGCAGTACTTC
TRBV29-1,.,TRBJ2-7,TRBD1,CSVRTGVYEQYF,TGCAGCGTCAGGACAGGGGTCTACGAGCAGTACTTC
TRBV14,.,TRBJ2-4,.,CASSQDAGLLAKNIQYF,TGTGCCAGCAGCCAAGATGCGGGCCTGTTAGCCAAAAACATTCAGTACTTC
TRBV19,.,TRBJ1-1,.,CASRSRGGQMNTEAFF,TGTGCCAGCCGATCCCGCGGGGGGCAGATGAACACTGAAGCTTTCTTT
TRBV4-1,.,TRBJ2-7,.,CASSQVDGLRVF,TGCGCCAGCAGCCAAGTGGATGGGCTGAGGGTCTTC
TRBV7-8,.,TRBJ2-1,TRBD2,CASRRTSGGLYNEQFF,TGTGCCAGCAGGCGGACTAGCGGGGGCCTCTACAATGAGCAGTTCTTC